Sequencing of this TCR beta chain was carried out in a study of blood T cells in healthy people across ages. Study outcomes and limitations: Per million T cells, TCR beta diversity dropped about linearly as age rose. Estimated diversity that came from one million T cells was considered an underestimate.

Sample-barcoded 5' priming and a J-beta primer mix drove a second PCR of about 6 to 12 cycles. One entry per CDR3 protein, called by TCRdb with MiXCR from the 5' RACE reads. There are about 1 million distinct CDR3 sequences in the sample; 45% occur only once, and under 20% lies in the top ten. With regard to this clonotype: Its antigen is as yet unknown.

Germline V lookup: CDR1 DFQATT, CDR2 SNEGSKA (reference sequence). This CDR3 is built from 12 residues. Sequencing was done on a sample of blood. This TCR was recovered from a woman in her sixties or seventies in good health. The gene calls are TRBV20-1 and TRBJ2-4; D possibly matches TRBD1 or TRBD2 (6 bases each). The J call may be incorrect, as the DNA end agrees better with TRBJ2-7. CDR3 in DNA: TGCATGGTCGGGCGGGACAACTACGAGCAGTACTTC. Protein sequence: CMVGRDNYEQYF.